This T cell receptor beta chain derives from a study of metastatic and nonmetastatic thyroid tumors. Study results and limitations: Malignant thyroid tumors reportedly had TCR beta diversity that was significantly higher than in benign nodules, in blood and tumor.

From the PCR reads, TCRdb re-called clones with MiXCR. The sample shows about 30,000 clones, more than 20% of them seen only once. This clone was observed a handful of times. Its antigen remains unknown. Among the patients, none had received any treatment before thyroid surgery. Trimming pared 1 base from V and 7 bases from J, leaving 10 bases between. CDR3 size: 13 residues. CDR1 is MRHNA, CDR2 SNTAGT, per germline. Sequenced input: blood. This TCR came from a female donor with papillary thyroid cancer or a benign thyroid nodule (not recorded which). Some clones in this sample may be carry-over from other donors' samples. The V and J genes are TRBV6-4 and TRBJ1-2, with D unresolved. The CDR3 loop reads CASSDLETGGYTF. The CDR3 coding sequence is TGTGCCAGCAGTGACTTGGAGACGGGTGGCTACACCTTC.